This record covers a single TCR beta chain. The PCR employed 60 Vbeta primers together with 13 Jbeta primers. This table comes from immunoSEQ multiplex PCR, and its TCRdb copy is limited to in-frame clones, with some not included. The sample lists some 180,000 clones; just over 75% were seen once. The sample belongs to a study of cytomegalovirus exposure and HLA in healthy donors. Germline-derived CDR1 and CDR2 are MNHNS and SASEGT. V was clipped by 7 bases and J by 5 bases, with 18 bases between them. CDR3 length: 15 amino acids. J is TRBJ1-5 and V is TRBV6-1, with D uncertain. The receptor comes from a man younger than 35 in good health and CMV-seronegative. Sequencing used PBMCs. The DNA for the CDR3 is TGTGCCAGCATATCCAATACGGTGAGGGATCAGCCCCAGCATTTT. Protein: CASISNTVRDQPQHF.